This is a list of T cell receptor beta chains from one sample in a study of blood T cell repertoires in COVID-19. This table comes from immunoSEQ multiplex PCR, and its TCRdb copy is limited to in-frame clones, with some not included. The sample lists fewer than 250,000 clones, 80% to 90% occurring once. Sample: peripheral blood. The origin of the receptors is a woman in her fifties or sixties with acute or convalescent COVID-19. CDR3s include the opening cysteine and the closing phenylalanine or tryptophan. D genes are given only for firm matches. Not every row has a clone size; where given, it reads once, few, many or a size class.

D: .; V: TRBV10-3; size: .; J: TRBJ1-4; DNA: TGTGCCACACAGACAGCCCAGAATGAAAAACTGTTTTTT; CDR3: CATQTAQNEKLFF
D: .; V: TRBV18; size: .; J: TRBJ1-1; DNA: TGTGCCAGCTCACCTCAGCGGTTGAACACTGAAGCTTTCTTT; CDR3: CASSPQRLNTEAFF
D: .; V: TRBV6-6; size: few; J: TRBJ1-5; DNA: TGTGCCAGCAGTTACGCGGACAGCCTCAATCAGCCCCAGCATTTT; CDR3: CASSYADSLNQPQHF
D: TRBD1; V: TRBV5-1; size: .; J: TRBJ2-7; DNA: TGCGCCAGCAGCCCCGGACAGGGGTACAGCCGAGAGCAGTACTTC; CDR3: CASSPGQGYSREQYF
D: .; V: TRBV24-1; size: .; J: TRBJ1-2; DNA: TGTGCCACCAGTGATCGACAGTCTAACTATGGCTACACCTTC; CDR3: CATSDRQSNYGYTF
D: .; V: TRBV6-2/TRBV6-3; size: .; J: TRBJ2-2; DNA: TGTGCCAGCAGTTCGGGGGTAGAGGGTTACACCGGGGAGCTGTTTTTT; CDR3: CASSSGVEGYTGELFF
D: .; V: TRBV6-6; size: .; J: TRBJ2-3; DNA: TGTGCCACCAACCCGACACGTAGCACAGATACGCAGTATTTT; CDR3: CATNPTRSTDTQYF
D: .; V: TRBV19; size: .; J: TRBJ2-1; DNA: TGTGCCAGTACCCCTCTATCCCTCATCATACATGAGCAGTTCTTC; CDR3: CASTPLSLIIHEQFF
D: .; V: TRBV6-2/TRBV6-3; size: .; J: TRBJ2-1; DNA: TGTGCCAGCAGTAGGGGGGGCTCCTACAATGAGCAGTTCTTC; CDR3: CASSRGGSYNEQFF
D: .; V: TRBV19; size: .; J: TRBJ2-1; DNA: TGTGCCAGTAGTACCCAGGGGACCGTTATCTACAATGAGCAGTTCTTC; CDR3: CASSTQGTVIYNEQFF
D: .; V: TRBV10-1; size: .; J: TRBJ1-5; DNA: TGCGCCAGCAGTGAGTCCTGTATTTTCGCCCCCGCATTCTATAGTCAGCCCCAGCATTTT; CDR3: CASSESCIFAPAFYSQPQHF
D: .; V: TRBV19; size: .; J: TRBJ1-5; DNA: TGTGCCAGTAGTAGTACAGGGCTTCAGCCCCAGCATTTT; CDR3: CASSSTGLQPQHF